These 18 T cell receptor beta chains were sequenced from one sample in a study of human T cells and chemical hapten exposure. TCRdb re-called the RACE reads through MiXCR, storing one row per CDR3 protein. The sample lists fewer than 300,000 distinct CDR3 sequences, over 8% occurring once. Regarding time point: pre-sensitization, week 0. The treatment was: therapeutic diphenylcyclopropenone sensitization with weekly scalp DPC. The source material was whole blood, sampled in connection with sensitization to the hapten diphenylcyclopropenone (DPC). The source of these receptors is a woman between 40 and 55 years old with alopecia areata. Some clones in this sample may be carry-over from other donors' samples.

The chain employs TRBV15 and TRBJ1-3; D unresolved. This CDR3 contains 16 residues. Germline loops: CDR1 LNHNV, CDR2 YYDKDF (reference sequence). The ends were cut back, 0 bases at V and 0 bases at J, with 9 bases in the middle. In nucleotides, the CDR3 is TGTGCCACCAGCAGAGATACTGCCAGCTCTGGAAACACCATATATTTT. This translates into CATSRDTASSGNTIYF.

The J gene is TRBJ2-7, the V gene TRBV6-2 or TRBV6-3; 8 bases are shared with TRBD1. There are 16 residues in the CDR3. CDR1 MNHEY and CDR2 SVGEGT come from the germline V gene. With V trimmed by 0 bases and J by 5 bases, 9 bases remained unmatched. This CDR3 reads CASSYSGQVLGNEQYF. The CDR3 DNA reads as TGTGCCAGCAGTTACTCGGGACAGGTCTTAGGAAACGAGCAGTACTTC.

This clonotype was detected many times. V gene TRBV7-2 combines with J gene TRBJ1-1; perhaps TRBD1 as D (5 bases). The CDR3 has 16 residues. Germline-derived CDR1 and CDR2 are SGHTA and FQGNSA. V gave up 5 bases and J gave up 11 bases, with 27 bases separating them. CDR3 loop: CASSPPGRGRGQKAFF. For the CDR3, the DNA is TGTGCCAGCAGCCCCCCGGGCCGTGGCCGGGGCCAAAAGGCTTTCTTT.

The sample holds a few counts of this clonotype. V is TRBV5-4 and J is TRBJ2-5; TRBD1 aligns across 10 bases. The V and J ends lost 5 bases and 0 bases, in that order; junction bases with no gene match: 7. The CDR3 is 16 residues long. Per the germline V gene, CDR1 is SGHNT and CDR2 is YYREEE (reference sequence). The DNA of the CDR3 is TGTGCCAGCAGTACGGGACAGGGGATGTACCAAGAGACCCAGTACTTC. Translation gives CASSTGQGMYQETQYF.

This clonotype has at least ten counts. This chain connects TRBV12-3 or TRBV12-4 to TRBJ2-7, with D perhaps TRBD2 (5 bases). V was pared by 4 bases and J by 1 base, with 11 bases between. The CDR3 totals 14 residues. DNA of the CDR3: TGTGCCAGCAGTTCTGCGGGCCAGTCCTACGAGCAGTACTTC. Translation: CASSSAGQSYEQYF.

This clonotype showed up many times. V usage is TRBV6-5 and J usage is TRBJ2-7; D not resolved. V lost 6 bases, J lost 0 bases, and 9 bases lay in between. The CDR3 is made up of 13 amino acids. Germline CDR1 reads MNHEY; CDR2 reads SVGAGI. CDR3 protein: CASRFMSSYEQYF. The CDR3 coding sequence is TGTGCCAGCAGATTCATGAGCTCCTACGAGCAGTACTTC.

V gene TRBV7-9 combines with J gene TRBJ2-1, with D perhaps matching TRBD1 or TRBD2 (6 bases each). The CDR3 sequence is 15 residues long. CDR1 and CDR2 (germline): SEHNR, FQNEAQ (reference sequence). Trimming shortened V by 5 bases and J by 8 bases, and 19 bases separated the two germline ends. The CDR3 DNA follows: TGTGCCAGCAGCCCGGGGGCCGGTCCCCACGATGAGCAGTTCTTC. It yields the protein CASSPGAGPHDEQFF.

This clonotype was detected ten times or more. This sequence joins TRBV20-1 and TRBJ1-5, with 9 bases identical to TRBD1. The CDR3 is 14 residues long. V lost 6 bases to trimming and J lost 1 base; unmatched junction nucleotides: 4. Germline CDR1 and CDR2: DFQATT and SNEGSKA (reference sequence). CDR3 coding DNA: TGCAGTGCAAACAGGGGGCGAAGCAATCAGCCCCAGCATTTT. Its protein product is CSANRGRSNQPQHF.

The chain combines TRBV14 with TRBJ2-7, with 7 bases aligning to TRBD2. The trim removed 1 base at V and 4 bases at J, leaving 7 bases unmatched. Germline CDR1 and CDR2: SGHDN and FVKESK. This CDR3 has 15 residues. The DNA for the CDR3 is TGTGCCAGCAGCCAAGTTGCCCAGGGAGGGTACGAGCAGTACTTC. Amino acids: CASSQVAQGGYEQYF. The variable domain in full, with the rest retrieved from reference TRBV14 and TRBJ2-7, is EAGVTQFPSHSVIEKGQTVTLRCDPISGHDNLYWYRRVMGKEIKFLLHFVKESKQDESGMPNNRFLAERTGGTYSTLKVQPAELEDSGVYFCASSQVAQGGYEQYFGPGTRLTVT.

The genes are TRBV27 and TRBJ2-7; the D gene is possibly TRBD2 (5 bases). Germline lookup yields CDR1 MNHEY and CDR2 SMNVEV (reference sequence). V shed 5 bases and J shed 0 bases, with 11 bases lying between them. This CDR3 spans 14 amino acids. CDR3 nucleotides: TGTGCCAGCAGTCCGAGGGTACTCTCCTACGAGCAGTACTTC. The encoded protein is CASSPRVLSYEQYF.

There are a few counts of this clonotype. J is TRBJ1-1 and V is TRBV28; D possibly corresponds to TRBD1 (6 bases). With 6 bases removed from V and 1 base from J, the gap between germline ends came to 12 bases. The V gene's germline CDR1 is MDHEN and CDR2 SYDVKM. The CDR3 has 14 residues. The CDR3 nucleotides are TGTGCCAGCAGCGCCTGGACAGAGAACACTGAAGCTTTCTTT. Residues: CASSAWTENTEAFF. The complete variable domain, with remaining parts taken from reference TRBV28 and TRBJ1-1, reads DVKVTQSSRYLVKRTGEKVFLECVQDMDHENMFWYRQDPGLGLRLIYFSYDVKMKEKGDIPEGYSVSREKKERFSLILESASTNQTSMYLCASSAWTENTEAFFGQGTRLTVV.

This clonotype has more than one count but fewer than ten. The chain employs TRBV2 and TRBJ1-4, with 7 bases identical to TRBD1. The CDR3 is 14 residues long. Germline loops: CDR1 SNHLY, CDR2 FYNNEI. The V gene end was trimmed by 6 bases and the J gene end by 3 bases; junction bases not matched to a gene: 4. The CDR3 spells CASRSTGANEKLFF. CDR3 in DNA: TGTGCCAGCAGATCCACAGGGGCTAATGAAAAACTGTTTTTT.

This clonotype showed up just a few times. The genes are TRBV28 and TRBJ1-1; D gene unclear. The V and J ends lost 2 bases and 6 bases respectively, with 10 bases between them. Germline V lookup: CDR1 MDHEN, CDR2 SYDVKM. This CDR3 contains 13 residues. The DNA of the CDR3 is TGTGCCAGCAGTTTACTGCGGACTGCTGAAGCTTTCTTT. This encodes CASSLLRTAEAFF.

V and J are TRBV20-1 and TRBJ2-3; TRBD2 matches at 7 bases. The CDR3 loop spans 13 amino acids. Germline CDR1 and CDR2: DFQATT and SNEGSKA (reference sequence). Trimming at V came to 2 bases and at J to 4 bases, leaving 3 bases not matched to a gene. Here the CDR3 DNA reads TGCAGTGCTAGACAGGGAGGGGCAGATACGCAGTATTTT. This translates into CSARQGGADTQYF.

This clonotype has a handful of counts. V and J are TRBV28 and TRBJ1-2; weak D call: TRBD1 (5 bases). CDR1 and CDR2 from the germline V gene are MDHEN and SYDVKM. Trimming left V 6 bases short and J 4 bases short, with 21 bases between. The CDR3 length is 16 residues. The CDR3 here is CASSTRHQGLIYGYTF. For the CDR3, the DNA is TGTGCCAGCAGCACCCGACACCAGGGACTGATCTATGGCTACACCTTC.

The V and J genes are TRBV27 and TRBJ2-2; no definite D call. V lost 8 bases and J lost 6, with 10 bases in between. The CDR3 is 12 residues long. CDR1 is MNHEY, CDR2 SMNVEV, per germline (reference sequence). In DNA, the CDR3 is TGTGCCAGCCGACGTCTGGCCGGGGAGCTGTTTTTT. Protein: CASRRLAGELFF.

In this sample, this clonotype turned up a few times. This chain joins TRBV24-1 and TRBJ2-1; 8 bases are shared with TRBD1. Germline assignment: CDR1 KGHDR and CDR2 SFDVKD. The length of the CDR3 is 16 residues. V was pared by 4 bases and J by 1 base, with 5 bases of the junction left unmatched. For the CDR3, the DNA is TGTGCCACCAGTGACCCAGGGGGCCTGTCCTACAATGAGCAGTTCTTC. Its protein is CATSDPGGLSYNEQFF.

This clonotype was seen more than once but under ten times. In DNA form, the CDR3 reads TGTGCCAGTAGTATGAGGGCAGGCGCCCAGCATTTT. It encodes CASSMRAGAQHF. The genes are TRBV19 and TRBJ1-5; D ambiguous. The CDR3 is made up of 12 amino acids. Germline values: CDR1 LNHDA, CDR2 SQIVND (reference sequence). V was shortened by 3 bases and J by 11 bases, with 11 bases between the two germline ends.